The 25 T cell receptor beta chains below all came from one sample that was sequenced in a study of beta chain features in type 1 diabetes (dated by TCRdb to the late 2010s). Points the paper makes about the study in general: In all four CD4+ subsets, TCRB CDR3 length was moderately but significantly shorter in type 1 diabetes patients.

The library came from the immunoSEQ multiplex PCR assay. All of the isolated RNA was reverse transcribed with the High Capacity cDNA Reverse Transcription Kit, so expressed TCRB transcripts were sequenced. TCRdb took over this immuneACCESS table, retaining in-frame rearrangements with V and J assigned. Such tables are incomplete; in checked studies, under half of the missing clones stem from an unresolved V gene, and the remainder is unexplained. The sample table contains over 90,000 clones; only one count was recorded for approximately 30% of them. The leading ten clones occupy less than 0.65% of the sample. Their antigens are not known. Sequenced: central memory CD4+ T cells from blood. The receptors derive from a woman aged 18-29 years with type 1 diabetes.

The chain has TRBV14 and TRBJ1-2; D gene uncertain. From germline, CDR1 is SGHDN and CDR2 FVKESK. With 0 bases removed from V and 5 bases from J, the gap between germline ends came to 10 bases. The CDR3 is made up of 14 amino acids. CDR3 sequence reads: CASSQEVSRYGYTF. In DNA form, the CDR3 reads TGTGCCAGCAGCCAAGAGGTGTCTCGGTATGGCTACACCTTC.

This chain joins TRBV4-1 and TRBJ2-3, with D possibly being TRBD2 (6 bases). The V gene's germline CDR1 is MGHRA and CDR2 YSYEKL. The ends were cut back, 0 bases at V and 10 bases at J, with 17 bases in the middle. This CDR3 contains 15 residues. The CDR3 protein is CASSQEVAVPYSQYF. DNA of the CDR3: TGCGCCAGCAGCCAAGAGGTAGCGGTCCCCTATTCGCAGTATTTT.

This clone was seen more than once but under ten times. As DNA, the CDR3 is TGTGCCAGCAGCTTACGGGGCGGGGGAGCTAATGAAAAACTGTTTTTT. This translates into CASSLRGGGANEKLFF. V is TRBV7-8 and J is TRBJ1-4; D perhaps matches TRBD1 (5 bases). This CDR3 spans 16 amino acids. Germline-derived CDR1 and CDR2 are SGHVS and FQNEAQ. V dropped 2 bases and J dropped 3 bases, with 13 bases sitting between them.

The chain recombines TRBV18 with TRBJ1-1; perhaps TRBD1 as D (6 bases). The V gene lost 6 bases and the J gene lost 4 bases, with 15 bases spanning the gap. Germline-derived CDR1 and CDR2 are KGHSH and LQKENI. CDR3 length: 14 amino acids. The CDR3 DNA reads TGTGCCAGCTCCCTACAGGGATCTAGCACTGAAGCTTTCTTT. It encodes CASSLQGSSTEAFF.

The chain uses TRBV7-2 and TRBJ2-3, with 9 bases matching TRBD2. The germline gives CDR1 SGHTA, CDR2 FQGNSA. V gave up 3 bases and J gave up 5 bases; unmatched junction bases: 6. The CDR3 has 15 residues. CDR3 residues: CASSLRGGPEDTQYF. The DNA for the CDR3 is TGTGCCAGCAGCTTGCGGGGGGGGCCCGAAGATACGCAGTATTTT.

The chain carries TRBV28 and TRBJ2-5; possibly TRBD1 for D (5 bases). Trimming shortened V by 4 bases and J by 1 base, and 13 bases separated the two germline ends. The CDR3 totals 15 residues. Germline CDR1 MDHEN, CDR2 SYDVKM. The CDR3 loop is CASSSQTASQETQYF. The CDR3 DNA follows: TGTGCCAGCAGTTCCCAGACAGCTTCCCAAGAGACCCAGTACTTC.

V is TRBV5-1 and J is TRBJ2-3; D not certain. The V gene's germline CDR1 is SGHRS and CDR2 YFSETQ. The CDR3 sequence is 14 residues long. V dropped 4 bases and J dropped 6 bases, with 15 bases sitting between them. This CDR3 reads CASSAPDGADTQYF. The CDR3 DNA reads TGCGCCAGCAGCGCCCCCGACGGAGCGGATACGCAGTATTTT.

This clone has more than one count but fewer than ten. The genes are TRBV7-2 and TRBJ2-5; TRBD2 matches at 8 bases. V lost 5 bases to trimming and J lost 2 bases; unmatched junction nucleotides: 4. Germline CDR1 and CDR2: SGHTA and FQGNSA. The CDR3 is 14 amino acids. This chain's CDR3 is CASSLQRGQETQYF. CDR3 DNA sequence: TGTGCCAGCAGCCTCCAGCGGGGGCAAGAGACCCAGTACTTC. Complete variable domain (other parts from reference TRBV7-2 and TRBJ2-5): GAGVSQSPSNKVTEKGKDVELRCDPISGHTALYWYRQSLGQGLEFLIYFQGNSAPDKSGLPSDRFSAERTGGSVSTLTIQRTQQEDSAVYLCASSLQRGQETQYFGPGTRLLVL.

The chain uses TRBV11-3 and TRBJ2-7; maybe TRBD1 (6 bases). Per germline, CDR1 SGHNT and CDR2 YENEEA. CDR3 length: 14 residues. Trimming cost V 5 bases and J 0 bases, with 11 bases left between them. The CDR3 DNA reads TGTGCCAGCAGCGCACAACAGGGCTCCTACGAGCAGTACTTC. Its translation is CASSAQQGSYEQYF.

This clone has just a few counts. This chain connects TRBV28 to TRBJ2-3; D possibly corresponds to TRBD1 (6 bases). CDR3 length equals 14 residues. Trimming removed 6 bases from V and 6 bases from J, with 16 bases in between. The germline V gene encodes CDR1 MDHEN and CDR2 SYDVKM. This CDR3 reads CASSSQQGLDTQYF. CDR3 sequence (DNA): TGTGCCAGCAGCTCGCAGCAGGGGTTGGATACGCAGTATTTT. Using reference TRBV28 and TRBJ2-3 for the parts outside the CDR3, the full variable domain is DVKVTQSSRYLVKRTGEKVFLECVQDMDHENMFWYRQDPGLGLRLIYFSYDVKMKEKGDIPEGYSVSREKKERFSLILESASTNQTSMYLCASSSQQGLDTQYFGPGTRLTVL.

The chain recombines TRBV19 with TRBJ2-7; 9 bases are shared with TRBD1. The CDR3 has 15 amino acids. Trimming at V came to 5 bases and at J to 5 bases, leaving 10 bases not matched to a gene. CDR1 and CDR2 from the germline V gene are LNHDA and SQIVND (reference sequence). DNA for the CDR3: TGTGCCAGTAGTGGACAGACAGGGGGTACCAACGAGCAGTACTTC. Translating it yields CASSGQTGGTNEQYF.

V gene TRBV7-7 combines with J gene TRBJ2-2; 12 bases are a match to TRBD2. Germline trimming cut 5 bases from V and 4 bases from J; bases unmatched to any gene: 2. This CDR3 is 15 amino acids long. The germline V gene has CDR1 SSHAT and CDR2 FNYEAQ (reference sequence). For the CDR3, the DNA is TGTGCCAGCAGCCGGACTAGCGGGGCCACCGGGGAGCTGTTTTTT. Translation gives CASSRTSGATGELFF.

V and J are TRBV28 and TRBJ2-7; D is perhaps TRBD2 (5 bases). The germline gives CDR1 MDHEN, CDR2 SYDVKM. The germline V and J ends were trimmed by 8 bases and 6 bases, with 14 bases remaining between them. The CDR3 has 12 residues. CDR3 in DNA: TGTGCCAGCGGGAGCGCCTTTGGCGAGCAGTACTTC. Amino acid sequence: CASGSAFGEQYF.

V usage is TRBV14 and J usage is TRBJ2-7; TRBD1 matches 7 bases. CDR1 SGHDN and CDR2 FVKESK come from the germline V gene. CDR3 length equals 13 residues. V lost 2 bases and J lost 4; bases outside the gene matches: 2. Here the CDR3 reads CASSQLTGYEQYF. The CDR3 DNA follows: TGTGCCAGCAGCCAACTGACAGGGTACGAGCAGTACTTC.

The chain is built from TRBV19 and TRBJ2-7, with D tentatively TRBD2 (5 bases). CDR1 LNHDA and CDR2 SQIVND come from the germline V gene (reference sequence). This CDR3 is built from 18 residues. With 5 bases removed from V and 2 bases from J, the gap between germline ends came to 25 bases. The CDR3 loop is CASSPLRAVGGSPYEQYF. CDR3 bases: TGTGCCAGTAGTCCCCTCCGGGCCGTCGGCGGGTCCCCCTACGAGCAGTACTTC. Filled out from reference TRBV19 and TRBJ2-7, the complete variable domain reads DGGITQSPKYLFRKEGQNVTLSCEQNLNHDAMYWYRQDPGQGLRLIYYSQIVNDFQKGDIAEGYSVSREKKESFPLTVTSAQKNPTAFYLCASSPLRAVGGSPYEQYFGPGTRLTVT.

The V gene is TRBV7-9, the J gene TRBJ2-1, with a weak D call TRBD1 (6 bases). The CDR3 totals 13 residues. Germline V CDR1 and CDR2: SEHNR, FQNEAQ (reference sequence). With 4 bases removed from V and 10 bases from J, the gap between germline ends came to 14 bases. CDR3 sequence (DNA): TGTGCCAGCAGCTCCACAGGGATCGGAGAGCAGTTCTTC. Amino acids: CASSSTGIGEQFF.

The CDR3 is CASSPRQHTGELFF. The CDR3 DNA sequence: TGTGCCAGCTCACCGCGACAGCACACCGGGGAGCTGTTTTTT. The chain recombines TRBV18 with TRBJ2-2; tentative D call: TRBD1 (5 bases). Germline V gene data show CDR1 as KGHSH and CDR2 as LQKENI. This CDR3 has 14 amino acids. The ends were cut back, 3 bases at V and 3 bases at J, with 8 bases in the middle. The full variable domain, with the rest looked up from reference TRBV18 and TRBJ2-2, is NAGVMQNPRHLVRRRGQEARLRCSPMKGHSHVYWYRQLPEEGLKFMVYLQKENIIDESGMPKERFSAEFPKEGPSILRIQQVVRGDSAAYFCASSPRQHTGELFFGEGSRLTVL.

The chain has TRBV9 and TRBJ1-1, with 10 positions matching TRBD1. The CDR3 spans 15 residues. Germline CDR1 SGDLS, CDR2 YYNGEE. V lost 0 bases, J lost 3 bases, and 2 bases stayed unmatched. The CDR3 spells CASSVVGTGDTEAFF. In DNA form, the CDR3 reads TGTGCCAGCAGCGTAGTTGGGACAGGGGACACTGAAGCTTTCTTT.

This clone was detected a few times. J is TRBJ2-5 and V is TRBV2; D ambiguous. Per the germline V gene, CDR1 is SNHLY and CDR2 is FYNNEI. CDR3 size: 13 residues. The germline V and J ends were trimmed by 8 bases and 4 bases, with 14 bases remaining between them. CDR3 amino acids: CASSSASGETQYF. CDR3 coding DNA: TGTGCCAGCTCTTCCGCGTCTGGAGAGACCCAGTACTTC.

The chain carries TRBV5-1 and TRBJ1-1; 10 bases map to TRBD1. Germline V gene data show CDR1 as SGHRS and CDR2 as YFSETQ. CDR3 length: 12 residues. J gave up 11 bases and V 4 bases, and 5 bases lay outside the gene matches. The CDR3 here is CASSPGQGRAFF. The CDR3 nucleotides read TGCGCCAGCAGCCCGGGACAGGGGCGGGCTTTCTTT.

The chain is built from TRBV2 and TRBJ2-7, with 9 nucleotides matching TRBD2. The germline V gene has CDR1 SNHLY and CDR2 FYNNEI. V shed 6 bases, J shed 5 bases, and the junction held 11 bases outside the gene matches. The CDR3 is 15 amino acids. This CDR3 reads CASSPGSSGTHEQYF. In DNA, the CDR3 is TGTGCCAGCAGCCCCGGGTCTAGCGGGACCCACGAGCAGTACTTC. The full variable domain, in which reference TRBV2 and TRBJ2-7 provide the parts outside the CDR3, is EPEVTQTPSHQVTQMGQEVILRCVPISNHLYFYWYRQILGQKVEFLVSFYNNEISEKSEIFDDQFSVERPDGSNFTLKIRSTKLEDSAMYFCASSPGSSGTHEQYFGPGTRLTVT.

J is TRBJ2-5 and V is TRBV6-5; D possibly corresponds to TRBD2 (7 bases). Germline CDR1 reads MNHEY; CDR2 reads SVGAGI. The CDR3 runs to 14 residues. Trimming pared 6 bases from V and 4 bases from J, leaving 15 bases between. The CDR3 is CASRGGAGVETQYF. CDR3 sequence (DNA): TGTGCCAGCAGGGGGGGGGCGGGAGTAGAGACCCAGTACTTC.

The chain links TRBV5-1 to TRBJ1-3; no reliable D call. The ends were cut back, 1 base at V and 0 bases at J, with 5 bases in the middle. The germline V gene has CDR1 SGHRS and CDR2 YFSETQ. This CDR3 has 14 residues. CDR3 sequence reads: CASSLSVSGNTIYF. The CDR3 nucleotides are TGCGCCAGCAGCTTGTCAGTCTCTGGAAACACCATATATTTT. Using reference TRBV5-1 and TRBJ1-3 for the parts outside the CDR3, the full variable domain is KAGVTQTPRYLIKTRGQQVTLSCSPISGHRSVSWYQQTPGQGLQFLFEYFSETQRNKGNFPGRFSGRQFSNSRSEMNVSTLELGDSALYLCASSLSVSGNTIYFGEGSWLTVV.

CDR3 nucleotide sequence: TGTGCCAGCAGTGATCTAGCGGGAGCGGATGAGCAGTTCTTC. It specifies CASSDLAGADEQFF. The chain combines TRBV6-6 with TRBJ2-1; 10 bases align to TRBD2. The V gene's germline CDR1 is MNHNY and CDR2 SVGAGI (reference sequence). With V trimmed by 5 bases and J by 8 bases, 6 bases remained unmatched. The CDR3 is 14 residues long.

The table lists this clone with a few counts. The chain couples TRBV28 to TRBJ2-7; 11 positions match TRBD2. The J segment lost 4 bases and the V segment lost 5 bases, leaving 7 bases of the junction unmatched. Germline V gene lookup returns CDR1 MDHEN and CDR2 SYDVKM. The CDR3 is 15 residues long. This CDR3 is CASSRGTSGSYEQYV. CDR3 sequence (DNA): TGTGCCAGCAGTCGAGGGACTAGCGGATCATACGAGCAGTACGTC.